These 28 T cell receptor beta chains share one sample of origin, sequenced in a study of cytomegalovirus exposure and HLA in healthy donors. PCR was performed using 60 Vbeta and 13 Jbeta primers. The repertoire was sequenced with immunoSEQ multiplex PCR; TCRdb's copy has only in-frame clones and lacks some. The table includes 200,000 to 300,000 clones, about four fifths detected once. Source material: PBMCs. The source of these receptors is a woman between 40 and 50 years old in good health and CMV-seropositive.

The chain carries TRBV27 and TRBJ2-1, with 9 bases lining up with TRBD2. Germline loops: CDR1 MNHEY, CDR2 SMNVEV (reference sequence). The CDR3 is 15 amino acids. Trimming removed 4 bases from V and 3 bases from J; junction bases left unmatched: 4. This chain's CDR3 is CASSSASGNYNEQFF. In nucleotides, the CDR3 is TGTGCCAGCAGTTCCGCTAGCGGGAACTACAATGAGCAGTTCTTC.

This clone was found once. The chain is built from TRBV29-1 and TRBJ2-3, with D perhaps matching TRBD1 (8 bases). This CDR3 is built from 16 residues. The V end was cut by 4 bases, the J end by 3 bases, with 20 bases between. Germline V lookup: CDR1 SQVTM, CDR2 ANQGSEA. CDR3 amino acids: CSVGGGQGARTDTQYF. The CDR3 nucleotides are TGCAGCGTTGGGGGGGGGCAGGGGGCAAGGACAGATACGCAGTATTTT.

The rearrangement links TRBV5-6 to TRBJ2-1; the match to TRBD2 covers 7 bases. V trimming: 0 bases; J trimming: 7 bases; junction bases outside the gene matches: 7. Per germline, CDR1 SGHDT and CDR2 YYEEEE. The length of the CDR3 is 15 residues. CDR3 sequence reads: CASSLASQGGNEQFF. Written as DNA, the CDR3 is TGTGCCAGCAGCTTGGCTTCCCAGGGAGGGAATGAGCAGTTCTTC.

The count of this clone is one. This chain joins TRBV28 and TRBJ1-2; maybe TRBD1 (6 bases). Germline values: CDR1 MDHEN, CDR2 SYDVKM. Between the trimmed V and J ends, which lost 2 bases and 3 bases, there was a span of 16 bases. The CDR3 has 16 amino acids. The CDR3 spells CASSLPAGRGDYGYTF. CDR3 sequence (DNA): TGTGCCAGCAGTTTACCCGCGGGGAGGGGGGACTATGGCTACACCTTC.

The chain recombines TRBV4-1 with TRBJ2-4, with 10 nucleotides matching TRBD2. Per germline, CDR1 MGHRA and CDR2 YSYEKL. The CDR3 is made up of 15 amino acids. V lost 3 bases, J lost 4 bases, and 3 bases stayed unmatched. CDR3: CASSQEREGKNIQYF. The CDR3 coding sequence is TGCGCCAGCAGCCAGGAGCGGGAGGGGAAAAACATTCAGTACTTC.

This CDR3 is CASSRAGDTYEQYF. CDR3 sequence (DNA): TGTGCCAGCAGTAGAGCGGGCGATACCTACGAGCAGTACTTC. The V gene is TRBV28, the J gene TRBJ2-7, with a possible D match to TRBD2 (6 bases). This CDR3 contains 14 residues. Germline V lookup: CDR1 MDHEN, CDR2 SYDVKM. V was pared by 5 bases and J by 2 bases, with 13 bases between.

This clone was counted a few times. The gene calls are TRBV2 and TRBJ2-2, with D maybe TRBD1 (5 bases). The germline V gene encodes CDR1 SNHLY and CDR2 FYNNEI. Trimming took 8 bases from V and 0 from J, leaving 13 bases between them. CDR3 size: 15 residues. The chain's CDR3 is CASYAGAPNTGELFF. As DNA, the CDR3 is TGTGCCAGCTACGCTGGGGCCCCGAACACCGGGGAGCTGTTTTTT.

This chain uses TRBV20-1 with TRBJ2-3; 7 bases agree with TRBD2. CDR3 length: 11 residues. Trimming at V came to 7 bases and at J to 6 bases, leaving 4 bases not matched to a gene. Germline CDR1 reads DFQATT; CDR2 reads SNEGSKA (reference sequence). CDR3 nucleotide sequence: TGCAGTGGCGGGAGAGGGGATACGCAGTATTTT. Encoded protein: CSGGRGDTQYF.

V usage is TRBV18 and J usage is TRBJ1-4; D uncertain. Germline V gene lookup returns CDR1 KGHSH and CDR2 LQKENI. CDR3 size: 16 residues. V lost 6 bases and J 2 bases, leaving 16 bases between the germline ends. CDR3 protein: CASSLVSLRTNEKLFF. CDR3 bases: TGTGCCAGCTCCCTCGTCTCGTTGCGGACTAATGAAAAACTGTTTTTT.

The chain links TRBV6-5 to TRBJ2-1, with TRBD2 matching 14 bases. This CDR3 comprises 15 residues. Germline V lookup: CDR1 MNHEY, CDR2 SVGAGI. With 7 bases clipped from V and 7 bases from J, the junction kept 6 bases outside the gene matches. The CDR3 nucleotides read TGTGCCAGCACCCCGGGACTAGCGGGAGATAATGAGCAGTTCTTC. It specifies CASTPGLAGDNEQFF.

The V and J genes are TRBV29-1 and TRBJ2-7; tentatively, D is TRBD2 (6 bases). The V gene's germline CDR1 is SQVTM and CDR2 ANQGSEA. V dropped 7 bases and J dropped 3 bases, with 10 bases sitting between them. The length of the CDR3 is 11 residues. CDR3 region: CSASESYEQYF. The CDR3 nucleotides read TGCAGCGCTAGCGAAAGCTACGAGCAGTACTTC.

This chain joins TRBV5-6 and TRBJ1-1, with 8 positions matching TRBD1. The CDR3 runs 16 residues. In germline, CDR1 is SGHDT, CDR2 YYEEEE. V shed 0 bases, J shed 5 bases, and the junction held 9 bases outside the gene matches. In DNA, the CDR3 is TGTGCCAGCAGCTTGGTCCCAGGGGGCGGATATACTGAAGCTTTCTTT. Its protein product is CASSLVPGGGYTEAFF.

The rearrangement joins TRBV7-2 to TRBJ2-5; D unclear. There are 12 residues in the CDR3. Trimming stripped 3 bases from V and 5 bases from J, with 7 bases between. Germline CDR1 reads SGHTA; CDR2 reads FQGNSA. As DNA, the CDR3 is TGTGCCAGCAGCTTGAGACTGGAGACCCAGTACTTC. This translates into CASSLRLETQYF. The full variable domain, its missing parts supplied by reference TRBV7-2 and TRBJ2-5, is GAGVSQSPSNKVTEKGKDVELRCDPISGHTALYWYRQSLGQGLEFLIYFQGNSAPDKSGLPSDRFSAERTGGSVSTLTIQRTQQEDSAVYLCASSLRLETQYFGPGTRLLVL.

This clone came up once. V gene TRBV5-1 combines with J gene TRBJ1-4, with 8 positions matching TRBD1. V lost 4 bases to trimming and J lost 0 bases; unmatched junction nucleotides: 5. The CDR3 loop spans 16 amino acids. CDR1 is SGHRS and CDR2 is YFSETQ in the germline V gene. CDR3 in DNA: TGCGCCAGCAGCGTGGACAGGGTGGCAACTAATGAAAAACTGTTTTTT. Its translation: CASSVDRVATNEKLFF.

The rearrangement joins TRBV19 to TRBJ2-7; the D gene is possibly TRBD1 (5 bases). The CDR3 has 15 residues. Germline loops: CDR1 LNHDA, CDR2 SQIVND (reference sequence). Trimming stripped 3 bases from V and 3 bases from J, with 15 bases between. CDR3 coding DNA: TGTGCCAGTAGTATTGTGGCAGGGTACAACTACGAGCAGTACTTC. This encodes CASSIVAGYNYEQYF.

V gene TRBV9 combines with J gene TRBJ2-7; the match to TRBD2 covers 7 bases. V was clipped by 0 bases and J by 5 bases; unmatched bases: 5. CDR1 is SGDLS and CDR2 is YYNGEE in the germline V gene. The CDR3 sequence is 14 residues long. The DNA of the CDR3 is TGTGCCAGCAGCGTAGAGGGAGGGAGGCACGAGCAGTACTTC. Amino acids: CASSVEGGRHEQYF.

The chain uses TRBV10-2 and TRBJ1-5; the match to TRBD1 covers 7 bases. CDR1 is WSHSY, CDR2 SAAADI, per germline. J was trimmed by 0 bases and V by 10 bases; bases with no gene match: 6. The CDR3 runs to 14 residues. The CDR3 reads CATRTGNSNQPQHF. CDR3 DNA: TGCGCCACTAGGACAGGAAATAGCAATCAGCCCCAGCATTTT.

This chain links TRBV10-3 with TRBJ1-2; no definite D call. V was trimmed by 0 bases and J by 8 bases, leaving 13 bases between them. The CDR3 covers 14 residues. Germline-derived CDR1 and CDR2 are ENHRY and SYGVKD. CDR3 bases: TGTGCCATCAGTGAGTCCGGGGTGGCGTGGGGCTACACCTTC. It translates to CAISESGVAWGYTF.

The chain couples TRBV5-6 to TRBJ1-5; D possibly corresponds to TRBD1 (6 bases). Germline V gene lookup returns CDR1 SGHDT and CDR2 YYEEEE. V was cut by 1 base and J by 5 bases, with 13 bases left in between. The CDR3 runs to 15 residues. Here the CDR3 DNA reads TGTGCCAGCAGCTTGTTGGGGGCCAAAGATCAGCCCCAGCATTTT. The encoded protein is CASSLLGAKDQPQHF.

CDR3 sequence (DNA): TGTGCCAGCAGCGTAGCCGACAGCCATTATGGCTACACCTTC. It is translated as CASSVADSHYGYTF. The J gene is TRBJ1-2, the V gene TRBV9; D perhaps matches TRBD1 (5 bases). V was shortened by 0 bases and J by 5 bases, with 11 bases between the two germline ends. The CDR3 loop spans 14 amino acids. In germline, CDR1 is SGDLS, CDR2 YYNGEE. The complete variable domain, with remaining parts taken from reference TRBV9 and TRBJ1-2, reads DSGVTQTPKHLITATGQRVTLRCSPRSGDLSVYWYQQSLDQGLQFLIQYYNGEERAKGNILERFSAQQFPDLHSELNLSSLELGDSALYFCASSVADSHYGYTFGSGTRLTVV.

J is TRBJ1-2 and V is TRBV27; D remains unclear. V lost 2 bases and J lost 1, with 14 bases in between. Germline values: CDR1 MNHEY, CDR2 SMNVEV (reference sequence). The CDR3 sequence is 16 residues long. DNA for the CDR3: TGTGCCAGCAGTTTAGGGGAACCGGGAATTAACTATGGCTACACCTTC. Protein product: CASSLGEPGINYGYTF.

This chain links TRBV18 with TRBJ2-1, with D possibly being TRBD2 (6 bases). The CDR3 spans 19 residues. V lost 3 bases and J lost 0, with 21 bases in between. The V gene's germline CDR1 is KGHSH and CDR2 LQKENI. This CDR3 reads CASSPGTQKRISSYNEQFF. CDR3 nucleotide sequence: TGTGCCAGCTCACCCGGGACTCAGAAACGAATAAGCTCCTACAATGAGCAGTTCTTC.

V usage is TRBV5-6 and J usage is TRBJ2-7; possibly TRBD2 for D (5 bases). The CDR3 runs to 14 residues. CDR1 and CDR2 from the germline V gene are SGHDT and YYEEEE. The V end was cut by 2 bases, the J end by 0 bases, with 9 bases between. The CDR3 nucleotides are TGTGCCAGCAGCTTCCCGGGGAGCTCCTACGAGCAGTACTTC. Amino acids: CASSFPGSSYEQYF.

The gene calls are TRBV13 and TRBJ1-2; D is unresolved. In germline, CDR1 is PRHDT, CDR2 FYEKMQ (reference sequence). V was pared by 5 bases and J by 8 bases, with 21 bases between. The CDR3 spans 15 residues. Here the CDR3 reads CASSQTPVGAEGYTF. The CDR3, as DNA: TGTGCCAGCAGCCAAACCCCCGTGGGCGCCGAAGGCTACACCTTC.

The chain links TRBV11-2 to TRBJ1-5, with TRBD1 matching 8 bases. Per the germline V gene, CDR1 is SGHAT and CDR2 is FQNNGV. The CDR3 length is 14 residues. The junction had 2 bases not matched to a gene; V was cut back by 5 bases and J by 2 bases. The CDR3 loop reads CASSPGGGNQPQHF. Here the CDR3 DNA reads TGTGCCAGCAGCCCAGGGGGCGGCAATCAGCCCCAGCATTTT.

The chain is built from TRBV7-9 and TRBJ2-2; 7 nucleotides align to TRBD2. Per the germline V gene, CDR1 is SEHNR and CDR2 is FQNEAQ (reference sequence). Unmatched junction bases numbered 4, after V lost 6 bases and J lost 3 bases. This CDR3 is built from 14 residues. The CDR3 DNA is TGTGCCAGCAGTTCTAGCGGACACACCGGGGAGCTGTTTTTT. Its protein is CASSSSGHTGELFF.

The chain recombines TRBV29-1 with TRBJ2-6; 8 bases are shared with TRBD1. The CDR3 length is 15 residues. Germline V CDR1 and CDR2: SQVTM, ANQGSEA. V was pared by 7 bases and J by 0 bases, with 5 bases of the junction left unmatched. The CDR3 protein is CSAGQGGSGANVLTF. CDR3 DNA: TGCAGCGCTGGACAGGGAGGCTCTGGGGCCAACGTCCTGACTTTC.

The V gene is TRBV5-1, the J gene TRBJ2-5; D uncertain. The end of the DNA is better explained by TRBJ2-7, so the J call may be wrong. Germline CDR1 is SGHRS and CDR2 is YFSETQ. CDR3 length equals 13 residues. The CDR3 sequence: CASSFGTAYEQYF. CDR3 nucleotides: TGCGCCAGCAGCTTTGGTACCGCCTACGAGCAGTACTTC.